One sample yielded the 31 T cell receptor beta chains listed below, sequenced in a study of T cell responses to AZD1222 COVID-19 vaccine. Measured with immunoSEQ multiplex PCR; TCRdb has only the in-frame clones, and not every one. The data contain about 150,000 clones, approximately 90% of them seen just once; the ten biggest clones take up 3% to 4%. This material consisted of peripheral blood, taken 28 days after the second AZD1222 dose. These receptors were obtained from an adult who received the AZD1222 COVID-19 vaccine.

The chain recombines TRBV11-2 with TRBJ2-1; a possible D gene is TRBD1 (5 bases). The ends were cut back, 0 bases at V and 7 bases at J, with 10 bases in the middle. Per germline, CDR1 SGHAT and CDR2 FQNNGV. The CDR3 is made up of 14 amino acids. As DNA, the CDR3 is TGTGCCAGCAGCTTAGATTCCCAGGGAAATGAGCAGTTCTTC. Protein: CASSLDSQGNEQFF.

The chain combines TRBV6-2 or TRBV6-3 with TRBJ2-7; 13 nucleotides agree with TRBD2. Germline V gene lookup returns CDR1 MNHEY and CDR2 SVGEGT. The CDR3 spans 14 residues. Trimming took 4 bases from V and 4 from J; bases not matched to a gene: 1. The CDR3 reads CASSWTSGSYEQYF. The CDR3, as DNA: TGTGCCAGCAGTTGGACTAGCGGGAGTTACGAGCAGTACTTC.

The chain links TRBV7-9 to TRBJ2-1; the match to TRBD1 covers 8 bases. The CDR3 runs to 15 residues. Germline CDR1 SEHNR, CDR2 FQNEAQ (reference sequence). After removal of 3 bases from V and 8 bases from J, the junction contained 9 bases not matched to a gene. CDR3 DNA: TGTGCCAGCAGCTTTGCGGACAGGGTCCTCGATGAGCAGTTCTTC. Its translation is CASSFADRVLDEQFF.

This chain joins TRBV3-1 (or the pseudogene TRBV3-2) and TRBJ2-5; 12 bases line up with TRBD2. With 1 base clipped from V and 5 bases from J, the junction kept 8 bases outside the gene matches. The CDR3 is made up of 17 amino acids. CDR1 LGHDT and CDR2 YNNKEL come from the germline V gene (reference sequence). This CDR3 is CASSQATLAGGPETQYF. CDR3 in DNA: TGTGCCAGCAGCCAAGCGACACTAGCGGGAGGTCCTGAGACCCAGTACTTC.

This chain links TRBV30 with TRBJ2-7, with TRBD1 matching over 8 bases. V gave up 0 bases and J gave up 0 bases; unmatched junction bases: 4. The CDR3 covers 15 residues. Germline V gene data show CDR1 as GTSNPN and CDR2 as SVGIG (reference sequence). The CDR3 nucleotides are TGTGCCTGGAGTGTACTGGGGACAGGCTCCTACGAGCAGTACTTC. Protein product: CAWSVLGTGSYEQYF.

The chain has TRBV7-9 and TRBJ2-2, with D perhaps being TRBD1 or TRBD2 (5 bases each). The germline V gene has CDR1 SEHNR and CDR2 FQNEAQ (reference sequence). V lost 4 bases and J 6 bases, leaving 15 bases between the germline ends. CDR3 length: 15 residues. The CDR3: CASSSRGDGAGELFF. DNA for the CDR3: TGTGCCAGCAGCTCCCGTGGGGACGGGGCCGGGGAGCTGTTTTTT.

The V and J genes are TRBV27 and TRBJ2-1, with D uncertain. This CDR3 has 12 amino acids. Germline V gene data show CDR1 as MNHEY and CDR2 as SMNVEV (reference sequence). V lost 1 base and J 9 bases, leaving 7 bases between the germline ends. CDR3 nucleotide sequence: TGTGCCAGCAGTTTATTACTTGGTGAGCAGTTCTTC. This codes for CASSLLLGEQFF.

V gene TRBV7-8 combines with J gene TRBJ1-2, with D possibly TRBD1 on 5 matching bases. There are 17 residues in the CDR3. Germline V CDR1 and CDR2: SGHVS, FQNEAQ. V lost 1 base and J 4 bases, leaving 19 bases between the germline ends. CDR3: CASSLGAWQGIIYGYTF. Written as DNA, the CDR3 is TGTGCCAGCAGCTTAGGAGCCTGGCAGGGCATAATCTATGGCTACACCTTC.

The chain combines TRBV6-5 with TRBJ1-5; D possibly corresponds to TRBD1 (6 bases). V gave up 6 bases and J gave up 2 bases, with 14 bases separating them. Germline V gives CDR1 MNHEY, CDR2 SVGAGI. There are 15 residues in the CDR3. The CDR3 DNA is TGTGCCAGCAGGGACAGTGGGATTGGCAATCAGCCCCAGCATTTT. Protein: CASRDSGIGNQPQHF.

The chain combines TRBV24-1 with TRBJ2-7; 9 nucleotides agree with TRBD1. In germline, CDR1 is KGHDR, CDR2 SFDVKD. V was pared by 2 bases and J by 1 base, with 2 bases of the junction left unmatched. The CDR3 loop spans 15 amino acids. The CDR3 coding sequence is TGTGCCACCAGTGATTCGGGGACAGGGTCCTACGAGCAGTACTTC. Amino acids: CATSDSGTGSYEQYF.

The V and J genes are TRBV7-2 and TRBJ2-2, with 9 positions matching TRBD2. The germline gives CDR1 SGHTA, CDR2 FQGNSA. CDR3 length: 16 residues. The J segment lost 2 bases and the V segment lost 5 bases, leaving 6 bases of the junction unmatched. Here the CDR3 DNA reads TGTGCCAGCAGCCTTGGACTAGCGTTTAACACCGGGGAGCTGTTTTTT. It codes for CASSLGLAFNTGELFF.

The V gene is TRBV11-1, the J gene TRBJ2-7; 8 positions agree with TRBD1. Germline CDR1 SGHAT, CDR2 FQDESV (reference sequence). CDR3 length: 15 amino acids. Germline trimming cut 5 bases from V and 0 bases from J; bases unmatched to any gene: 6. The CDR3 region has the DNA TGTGCCAGCAGCGCCGACAGGGGATCCTCCTACGAGCAGTACTTC. Protein: CASSADRGSSYEQYF.

The V call is TRBV19, the J call TRBJ1-6, with D possibly TRBD1 on 5 matching bases. CDR3 size: 14 residues. CDR1 LNHDA and CDR2 SQIVND come from the germline V gene (reference sequence). V dropped 3 bases and J dropped 6 bases, with 9 bases sitting between them. The CDR3 DNA sequence: TGTGCCAGTAGTATTGTCAGGGCTAATTCACCCCTCCACTTT. Amino acid sequence: CASSIVRANSPLHF.

The chain combines TRBV7-2 with TRBJ2-1, with 7 bases matching TRBD2. Unmatched junction bases numbered 9, after V lost 4 bases and J lost 0 bases. Germline values: CDR1 SGHTA, CDR2 FQGNSA. CDR3 length: 17 amino acids. The CDR3 coding sequence is TGTGCCAGCAGCTCCTCGGGGGGTCTTGGCTCCTACAATGAGCAGTTCTTC. This codes for CASSSSGGLGSYNEQFF.

The chain recombines TRBV29-1 with TRBJ1-2; 7 nucleotides match TRBD1. The germline gives CDR1 SQVTM, CDR2 ANQGSEA. Losses at the gene ends were 4 bases for V and 0 bases for J; bases not matched to a gene: 5. The CDR3 extends over 14 amino acids. DNA for the CDR3: TGCAGCGTTGTTACAGGGGTATCTAACTATGGCTACACCTTC. Translation gives CSVVTGVSNYGYTF.

In its sample, this clone was seen a few times. The chain links TRBV4-1 to TRBJ1-1; D uncertain. Deletions cut 3 bases from V and 6 bases from J, with 14 bases between. CDR3 length: 14 residues. CDR1 MGHRA and CDR2 YSYEKL come from the germline V gene. The CDR3 sequence: CASSQKRDFAEAFF. CDR3 coding DNA: TGCGCCAGCAGCCAGAAACGTGATTTCGCTGAAGCTTTCTTT.

The chain links TRBV27 to TRBJ2-3; 8 bases align to TRBD2. V lost 6 bases and J lost 6; bases outside the gene matches: 20. Looked up from germline, CDR1 is MNHEY and CDR2 is SMNVEV (reference sequence). The CDR3 covers 18 residues. CDR3 protein: CASRPRRTSFRVADTQYF. In DNA form, the CDR3 reads TGTGCCAGCAGGCCTCGAAGGACTAGCTTCCGGGTAGCGGATACGCAGTATTTT.

The chain combines TRBV6-2 or TRBV6-3 with TRBJ2-3; D may correspond to TRBD1 or TRBD2 (5 bases each). The length of the CDR3 is 21 residues. Germline V gives CDR1 MNHEY, CDR2 SVGEGT. Between the trimmed V and J ends, which lost 6 bases and 2 bases, there was a span of 33 bases. The CDR3 DNA reads TGTGCCAGCAGCCACTCCCGGTTGGGGGTAGTGTTAACCCCGACCACAGATACGCAGTATTTT. Translating it yields CASSHSRLGVVLTPTTDTQYF.

J is TRBJ2-2 and V is TRBV2, with D tentatively TRBD2 (6 bases). Trimming took off 3 bases at V and 4 bases at J, with 9 bases between the two ends. Per germline, CDR1 SNHLY and CDR2 FYNNEI. This CDR3 comprises 14 residues. In DNA form, the CDR3 reads TGTGCCAGCAGTGAGACTAGAGGCACCGGGGAGCTGTTTTTT. This codes for CASSETRGTGELFF.

The gene calls are TRBV9 and TRBJ2-5, with D uncertain. CDR1 and CDR2 (germline): SGDLS, YYNGEE. The CDR3 runs 14 residues. V gave up 4 bases and J gave up 4 bases, with 14 bases separating them. CDR3 nucleotides: TGTGCCAGCAGCCCCCTCTCGGCCGTAGAGACCCAGTACTTC. Residues: CASSPLSAVETQYF.

The chain joins TRBV5-6 to TRBJ1-5; TRBD1 is a possible D gene (5 bases). V was trimmed by 1 base and J by 6 bases, leaving 11 bases between them. Germline values: CDR1 SGHDT, CDR2 YYEEEE. This CDR3 is built from 14 residues. CDR3 sequence reads: CASSLWGIAQPQHF. DNA for the CDR3: TGTGCCAGCAGCTTGTGGGGGATCGCTCAGCCCCAGCATTTT.

The chain employs TRBV6-5 and TRBJ2-3, with 7 nucleotides matching TRBD1. J gave up 3 bases and V 7 bases, and 4 bases lay outside the gene matches. Germline V lookup: CDR1 MNHEY, CDR2 SVGAGI. The CDR3 extends over 13 amino acids. CDR3 sequence (DNA): TGTGCCAGCACCAGACAGGGTACAGATACGCAGTATTTT. Protein: CASTRQGTDTQYF.

About this clone itself: No DNA is shown, since the ends of the CDR3 on it are uncertain; the CDR3 is the one TCRdb lists. The chain joins TRBV19 to TRBJ1-1. The V gene's germline CDR1 is LNHDA and CDR2 SQIVND (reference sequence). Ends included, the CDR3 has 14 residues. The CDR3 loop is CASTSGGVWTEAFF.

The chain recombines TRBV6-5 with TRBJ2-7, with D unresolved. Trimming took 1 base from V and 5 from J, leaving 15 bases between them. The length of the CDR3 is 15 residues. From germline, CDR1 is MNHEY and CDR2 SVGAGI. The CDR3 loop is CASSYLGFSLDEQYF. DNA of the CDR3: TGTGCCAGCAGTTACTTAGGTTTCAGTTTGGACGAGCAGTACTTC.

The chain is built from TRBV19 and TRBJ2-7; 8 bases are shared with TRBD1. CDR1 is LNHDA, CDR2 SQIVND, per germline (reference sequence). This CDR3 spans 13 amino acids. The V and J ends lost 1 base and 9 bases, in that order; junction bases with no gene match: 5. The CDR3 spells CASSIGDRFGQYF. Written as DNA, the CDR3 is TGTGCCAGTAGTATAGGGGACAGGTTCGGGCAGTACTTC.

This chain connects TRBV12-3 or TRBV12-4 to TRBJ2-1, with unresolved D. The CDR3 has 12 amino acids. V was trimmed by 5 bases and J by 6 bases, leaving 8 bases between them. The CDR3 DNA reads TGTGCCAGCAGTGTACTCGTCAATGAGCAGTTCTTC. It yields the protein CASSVLVNEQFF.

The chain recombines TRBV7-2 with TRBJ2-7; no definite D call. The CDR3 runs 13 residues. The germline gives CDR1 SGHTA, CDR2 FQGNSA. V lost 5 bases and J lost 4, with 12 bases in between. The CDR3 nucleotides are TGTGCCAGCAGCCGTTGGGTACAATACGAGCAGTACTTC. Translation gives CASSRWVQYEQYF.

The chain uses TRBV5-4 and TRBJ2-1; 10 nucleotides align to TRBD1. V gave up 3 bases and J gave up 9 bases; unmatched junction bases: 6. The CDR3 is 14 amino acids. From germline, CDR1 is SGHNT and CDR2 YYREEE (reference sequence). CDR3 DNA sequence: TGTGCCAGCAGCTGGCCGGGACAGGGGTTTGAGCAGTTCTTC. Its translation: CASSWPGQGFEQFF.

CDR3 DNA sequence: TGCAGCGCGGGGGGGGCCCGGATGGTGAACACTGAAGCTTTCTTT. This codes for CSAGGARMVNTEAFF. The V call is TRBV29-1, the J call TRBJ1-1, with D possibly matching TRBD1 (6 bases). Germline values: CDR1 SQVTM, CDR2 ANQGSEA. Deletions cut 7 bases from V and 0 bases from J, with 18 bases between. The CDR3 runs 15 residues.

The chain joins TRBV6-4 to TRBJ2-3; 9 bases fit TRBD1. The CDR3 length is 15 residues. V shed 5 bases and J 0 bases; nucleotides not matched to a gene: 3. Per germline, CDR1 MRHNA and CDR2 SNTAGT. The CDR3 DNA follows: TGTGCCAGCAGTCGCGGGACAGGGAGCACAGATACGCAGTATTTT. This translates into CASSRGTGSTDTQYF.

The J gene is TRBJ2-5, the V gene TRBV29-1; 8 bases agree with TRBD2. The CDR3 contains 13 residues. Losses at the gene ends were 7 bases for V and 2 bases for J; bases not matched to a gene: 6. The V gene's germline CDR1 is SQVTM and CDR2 ANQGSEA. CDR3 protein: CSEAGAGQETQYF. CDR3 bases: TGCAGCGAAGCGGGGGCCGGTCAAGAGACCCAGTACTTC.